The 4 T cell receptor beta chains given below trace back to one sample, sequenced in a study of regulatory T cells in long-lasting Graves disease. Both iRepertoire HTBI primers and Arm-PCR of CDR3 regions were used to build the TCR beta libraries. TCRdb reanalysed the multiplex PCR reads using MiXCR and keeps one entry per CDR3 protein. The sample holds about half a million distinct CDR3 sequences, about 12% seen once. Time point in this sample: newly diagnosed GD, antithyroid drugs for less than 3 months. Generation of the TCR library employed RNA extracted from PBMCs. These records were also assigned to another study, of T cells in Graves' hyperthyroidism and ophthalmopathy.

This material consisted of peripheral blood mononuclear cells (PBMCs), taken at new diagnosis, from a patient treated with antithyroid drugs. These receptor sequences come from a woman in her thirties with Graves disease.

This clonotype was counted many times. The CDR3 sequence: CASRRSGELFF. In DNA form, the CDR3 reads TGTGCCAGCAGAAGATCCGGGGAGCTGTTTTTT. V is TRBV2 and J is TRBJ2-2; unclear D gene. The CDR3 has 11 amino acids. The germline V gene has CDR1 SNHLY and CDR2 FYNNEI. V lost 6 bases, J lost 6 bases, and 5 bases lay in between.

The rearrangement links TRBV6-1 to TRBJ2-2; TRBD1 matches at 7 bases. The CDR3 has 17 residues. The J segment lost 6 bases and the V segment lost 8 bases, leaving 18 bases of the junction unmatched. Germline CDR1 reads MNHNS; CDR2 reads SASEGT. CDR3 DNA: TGTGCCAGCGTAGAGACCCCGGGACAGAGCCCCGCCGGGGAGCTGTTTTTT. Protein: CASVETPGQSPAGELFF.

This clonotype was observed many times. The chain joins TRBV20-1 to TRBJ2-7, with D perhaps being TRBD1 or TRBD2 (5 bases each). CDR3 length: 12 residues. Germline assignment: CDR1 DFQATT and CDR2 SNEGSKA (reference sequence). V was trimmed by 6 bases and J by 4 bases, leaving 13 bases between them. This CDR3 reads CSAQGRFYEQYF. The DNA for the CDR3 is TGCAGTGCGCAGGGACGGTTTTACGAGCAGTACTTC.

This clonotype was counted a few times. CDR3: CASSIIRTSGLRNGELFF. For the CDR3, the DNA is TGTGCCAGTAGTATAATCAGGACTAGCGGGCTACGTAACGGGGAGCTGTTTTTT. The genes are TRBV19 and TRBJ2-2; TRBD2 matches at 11 bases. This CDR3 is built from 18 residues. V dropped 2 bases and J dropped 7; count of bases not matched to a gene: 12. Germline CDR1 is LNHDA and CDR2 is SQIVND (reference sequence).